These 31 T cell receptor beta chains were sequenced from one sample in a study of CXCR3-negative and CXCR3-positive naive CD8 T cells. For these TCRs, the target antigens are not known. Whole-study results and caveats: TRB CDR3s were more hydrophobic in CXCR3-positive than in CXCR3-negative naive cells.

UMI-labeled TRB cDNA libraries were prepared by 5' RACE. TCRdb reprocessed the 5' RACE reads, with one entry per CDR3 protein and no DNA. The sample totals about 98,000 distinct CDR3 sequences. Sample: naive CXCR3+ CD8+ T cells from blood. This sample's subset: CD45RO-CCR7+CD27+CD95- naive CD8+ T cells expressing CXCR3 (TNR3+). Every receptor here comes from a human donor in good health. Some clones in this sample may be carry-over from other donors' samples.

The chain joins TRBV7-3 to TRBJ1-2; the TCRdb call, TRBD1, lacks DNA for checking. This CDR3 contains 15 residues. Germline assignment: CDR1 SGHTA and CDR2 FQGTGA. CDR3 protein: CASSLTGQGNYGYTF.

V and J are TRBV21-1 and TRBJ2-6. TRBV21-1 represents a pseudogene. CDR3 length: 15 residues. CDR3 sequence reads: CASSKLLSGANVLTF.

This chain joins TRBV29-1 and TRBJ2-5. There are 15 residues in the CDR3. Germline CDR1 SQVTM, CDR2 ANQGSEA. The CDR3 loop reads CSVEDSKILEETQYF.

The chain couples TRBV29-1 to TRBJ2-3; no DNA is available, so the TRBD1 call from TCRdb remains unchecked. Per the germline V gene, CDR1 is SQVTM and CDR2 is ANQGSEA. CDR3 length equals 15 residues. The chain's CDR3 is CSVEDPRGATDTQYF.

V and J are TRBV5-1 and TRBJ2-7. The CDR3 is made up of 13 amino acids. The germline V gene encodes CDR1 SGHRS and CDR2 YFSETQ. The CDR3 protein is CASASGSSYEQYF.

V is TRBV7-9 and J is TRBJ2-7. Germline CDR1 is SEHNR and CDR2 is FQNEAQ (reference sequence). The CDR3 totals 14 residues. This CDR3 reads CASSPDLPLHEQYF.

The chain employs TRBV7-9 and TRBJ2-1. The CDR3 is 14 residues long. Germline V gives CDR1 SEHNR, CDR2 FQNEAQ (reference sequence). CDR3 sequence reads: CASRKLGIKNEQFF.

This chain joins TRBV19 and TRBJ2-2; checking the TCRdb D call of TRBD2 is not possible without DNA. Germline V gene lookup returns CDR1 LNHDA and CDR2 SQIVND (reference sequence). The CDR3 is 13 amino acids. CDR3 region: CASRKSGPGELFF.

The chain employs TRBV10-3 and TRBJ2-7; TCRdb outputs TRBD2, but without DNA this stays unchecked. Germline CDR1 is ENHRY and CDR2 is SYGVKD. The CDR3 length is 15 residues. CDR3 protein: CAIALTSGGSYEQYF.

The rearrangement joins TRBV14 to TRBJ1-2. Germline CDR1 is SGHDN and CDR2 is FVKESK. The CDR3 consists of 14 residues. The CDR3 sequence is CASSQVGRNYGYTF.

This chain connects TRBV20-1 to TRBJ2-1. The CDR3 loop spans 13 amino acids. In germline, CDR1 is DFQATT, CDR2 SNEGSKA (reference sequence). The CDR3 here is CSARTSSYNEQFF.

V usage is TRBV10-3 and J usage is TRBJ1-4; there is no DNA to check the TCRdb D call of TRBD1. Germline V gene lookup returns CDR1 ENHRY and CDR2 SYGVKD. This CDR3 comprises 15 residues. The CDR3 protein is CAISDPGQGNEKLFF.

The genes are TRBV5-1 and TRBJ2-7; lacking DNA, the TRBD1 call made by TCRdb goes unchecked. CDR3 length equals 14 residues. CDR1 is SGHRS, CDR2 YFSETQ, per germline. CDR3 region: CASSSGTGGDEQYF.

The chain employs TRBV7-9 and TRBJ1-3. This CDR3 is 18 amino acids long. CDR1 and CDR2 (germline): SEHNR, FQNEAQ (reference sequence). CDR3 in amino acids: CASSYTGGPINSGNTIYF.

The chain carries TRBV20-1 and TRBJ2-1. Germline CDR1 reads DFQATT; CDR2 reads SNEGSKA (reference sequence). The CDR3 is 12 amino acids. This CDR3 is CSAREPNNEQFF.

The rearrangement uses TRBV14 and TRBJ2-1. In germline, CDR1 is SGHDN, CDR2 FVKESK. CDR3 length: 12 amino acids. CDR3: CASSPGYNEQFF.

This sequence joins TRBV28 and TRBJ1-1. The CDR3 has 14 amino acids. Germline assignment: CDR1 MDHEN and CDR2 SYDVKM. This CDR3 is CASRTRTGNTEAFF.

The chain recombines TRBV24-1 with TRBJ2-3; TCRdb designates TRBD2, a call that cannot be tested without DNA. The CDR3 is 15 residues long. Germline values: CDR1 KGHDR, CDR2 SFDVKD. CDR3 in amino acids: CATSETSGGSDTQYF.

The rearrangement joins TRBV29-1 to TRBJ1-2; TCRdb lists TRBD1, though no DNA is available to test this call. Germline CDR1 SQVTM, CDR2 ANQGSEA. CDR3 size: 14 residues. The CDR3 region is CSARDRGPNYGYTF.

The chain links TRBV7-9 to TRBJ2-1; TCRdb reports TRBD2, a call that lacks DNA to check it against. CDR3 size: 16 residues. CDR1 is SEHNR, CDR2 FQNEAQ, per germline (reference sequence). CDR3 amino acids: CASSGYSGDHYNEQFF.

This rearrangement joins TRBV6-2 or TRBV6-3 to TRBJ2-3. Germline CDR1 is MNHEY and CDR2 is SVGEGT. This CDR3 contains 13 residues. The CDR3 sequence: CASSYWTADTQYF.

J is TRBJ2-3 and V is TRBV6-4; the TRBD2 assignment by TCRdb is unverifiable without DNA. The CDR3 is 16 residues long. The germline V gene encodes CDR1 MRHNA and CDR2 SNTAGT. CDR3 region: CASSESSGVPTDTQYF.

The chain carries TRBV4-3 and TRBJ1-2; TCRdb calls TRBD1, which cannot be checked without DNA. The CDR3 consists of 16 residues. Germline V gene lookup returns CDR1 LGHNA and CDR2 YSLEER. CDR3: CASSVGPGQGYYGYTF.

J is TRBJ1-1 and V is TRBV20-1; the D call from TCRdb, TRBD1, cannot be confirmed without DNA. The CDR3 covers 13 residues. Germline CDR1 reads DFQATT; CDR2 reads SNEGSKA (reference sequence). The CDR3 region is CRGVGDKNTEAFF.

Here the CDR3 reads CASTPPGTYGYTF. This sequence joins TRBV12-3 or TRBV12-4 and TRBJ1-2; the TRBD1 assignment by TCRdb is unverifiable without DNA. CDR3 size: 13 residues.

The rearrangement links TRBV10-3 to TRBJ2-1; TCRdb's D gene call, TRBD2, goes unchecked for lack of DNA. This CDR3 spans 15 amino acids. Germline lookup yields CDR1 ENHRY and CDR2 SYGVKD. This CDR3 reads CAISDVPSGRNEQFF.

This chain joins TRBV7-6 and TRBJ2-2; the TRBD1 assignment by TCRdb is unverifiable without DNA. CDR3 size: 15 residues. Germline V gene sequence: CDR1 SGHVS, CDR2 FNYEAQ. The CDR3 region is CASTIGAGNAGELFF.

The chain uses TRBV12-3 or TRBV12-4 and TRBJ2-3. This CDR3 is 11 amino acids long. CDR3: CAMLVSDTQYF.

CDR3: CASSEFKGEQFF. The chain employs TRBV25-1 and TRBJ2-1. This CDR3 has 12 residues. The germline V gene has CDR1 MGHDK and CDR2 SYGVNS.

The CDR3 spells CSVDKGNTQETQYF. This rearrangement joins TRBV29-1 to TRBJ2-5. Germline lookup yields CDR1 SQVTM and CDR2 ANQGSEA. CDR3 size: 14 residues.

CDR3 sequence reads: CASTPSASSNEQFF. The chain recombines TRBV7-9 with TRBJ2-1; absent DNA, TCRdb's TRBD2 call cannot be checked. The CDR3 is made up of 14 amino acids. Germline V lookup: CDR1 SEHNR, CDR2 FQNEAQ (reference sequence).